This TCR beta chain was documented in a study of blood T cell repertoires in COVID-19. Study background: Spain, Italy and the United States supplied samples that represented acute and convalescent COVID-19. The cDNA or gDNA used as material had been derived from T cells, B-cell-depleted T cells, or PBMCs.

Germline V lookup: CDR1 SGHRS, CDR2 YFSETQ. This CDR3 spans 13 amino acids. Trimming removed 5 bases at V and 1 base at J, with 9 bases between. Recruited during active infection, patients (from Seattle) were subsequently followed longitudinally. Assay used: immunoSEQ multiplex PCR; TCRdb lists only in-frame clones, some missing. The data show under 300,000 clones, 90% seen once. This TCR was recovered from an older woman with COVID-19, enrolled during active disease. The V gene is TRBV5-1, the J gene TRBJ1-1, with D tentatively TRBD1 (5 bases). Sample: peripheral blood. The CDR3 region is CASSPGGNTEAFF. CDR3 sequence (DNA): TGCGCCAGCAGTCCCGGGGGGAACACTGAAGCTTTCTTT. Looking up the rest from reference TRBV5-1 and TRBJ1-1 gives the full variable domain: KAGVTQTPRYLIKTRGQQVTLSCSPISGHRSVSWYQQTPGQGLQFLFEYFSETQRNKGNFPGRFSGRQFSNSRSEMNVSTLELGDSALYLCASSPGGNTEAFFGQGTRLTVV.